One sample yielded the 5 T cell receptor beta chains listed below, sequenced in a study of T cells expressing NK-cell markers. TCRdb processed the 5' RACE reads again and assigns one entry to each CDR3 protein, with no DNA. This repertoire comprises over 200,000 distinct CDR3 sequences; its ten largest clones make up 0.39%. The specimen sequenced was blood T cells: a sorted CD56 or NKG2C T cell subset, CD4+ or CD8+ T cells, or bulk PBMC T cells (not recorded which). These TCRs come from a man younger than 30 in good health.

The V and J genes are TRBV11-2 and TRBJ2-4; TCRdb's D call of TRBD1 is untestable without DNA. The CDR3 contains 15 residues. Germline V CDR1 and CDR2: SGHAT, FQNNGV. This CDR3 reads CASSLDFRGRTIQYF.

The V and J genes are TRBV6-2 or TRBV6-3 and TRBJ1-5. Germline CDR1 reads MNHEY; CDR2 reads SVGEGT. The CDR3 is made up of 16 amino acids. The CDR3 region is CASSYLGTVGNQPQHF.

The V call is TRBV24-1, the J call TRBJ2-3; as DNA is missing, the TRBD2 call by TCRdb cannot be tested. This CDR3 spans 15 amino acids. Per germline, CDR1 KGHDR and CDR2 SFDVKD. The CDR3 reads CATSDSIAITDTQYF.

The gene calls are TRBV15 and TRBJ2-2; absent DNA, TCRdb's TRBD2 call cannot be checked. Germline CDR1 LNHNV, CDR2 YYDKDF (reference sequence). This CDR3 contains 16 residues. CDR3 loop: CATSRGPGLFTGELFF.

The chain joins TRBV6-1 to TRBJ2-3; TCRdb outputs TRBD2, but without DNA this stays unchecked. The CDR3 runs 16 residues. The germline V gene encodes CDR1 MNHNS and CDR2 SASEGT. CDR3 sequence: CASTPLAGLPADTQYF.